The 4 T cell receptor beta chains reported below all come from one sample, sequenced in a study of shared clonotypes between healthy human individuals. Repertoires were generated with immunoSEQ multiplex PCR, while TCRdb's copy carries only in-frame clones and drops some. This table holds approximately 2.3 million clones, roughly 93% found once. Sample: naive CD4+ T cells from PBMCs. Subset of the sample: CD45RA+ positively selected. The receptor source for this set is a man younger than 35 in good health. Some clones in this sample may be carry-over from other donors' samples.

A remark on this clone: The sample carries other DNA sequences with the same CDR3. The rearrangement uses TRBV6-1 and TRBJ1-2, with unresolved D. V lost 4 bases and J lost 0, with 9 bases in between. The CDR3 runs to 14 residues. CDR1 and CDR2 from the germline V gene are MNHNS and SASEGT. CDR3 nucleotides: TGTGCCAGCAGTGGCCGGGGATCTAACTATGGCTACACCTTC. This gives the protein CASSGRGSNYGYTF.

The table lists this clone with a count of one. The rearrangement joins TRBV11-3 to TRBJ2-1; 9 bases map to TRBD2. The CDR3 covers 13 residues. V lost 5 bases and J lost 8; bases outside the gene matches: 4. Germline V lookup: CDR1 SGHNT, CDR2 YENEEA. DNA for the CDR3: TGTGCCAGCAGCGCTAGCGGGACTCATGAGCAGTTCTTC. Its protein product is CASSASGTHEQFF.

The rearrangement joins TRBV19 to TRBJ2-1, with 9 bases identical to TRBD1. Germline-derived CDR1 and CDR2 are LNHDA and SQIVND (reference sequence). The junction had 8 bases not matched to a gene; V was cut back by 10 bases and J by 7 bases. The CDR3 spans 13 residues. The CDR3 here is CATPGTGLNEQFF. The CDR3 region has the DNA TGTGCCACACCCGGGACAGGGTTGAATGAGCAGTTCTTC.

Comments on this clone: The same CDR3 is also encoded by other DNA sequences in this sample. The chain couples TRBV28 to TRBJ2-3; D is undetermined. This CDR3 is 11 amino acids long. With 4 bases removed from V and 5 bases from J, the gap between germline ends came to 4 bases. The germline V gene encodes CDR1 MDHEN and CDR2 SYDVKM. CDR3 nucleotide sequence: TGTGCCAGCAGTTCCGAAGATACGCAGTATTTT. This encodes CASSSEDTQYF.